This is a list of T cell receptor beta chains from one sample in a study of blood T cell repertoires in COVID-19. Assay used: immunoSEQ multiplex PCR; TCRdb lists only in-frame clones, some missing. The sample includes some 120,000 clones, around 90% of them seen just once. What was sequenced was peripheral blood. The receptor source for this set is a human donor in a cohort sampled during active COVID-19. CDR3s include the opening cysteine and the closing phenylalanine or tryptophan. A D gene is named only where the DNA matches it firmly. Size is stated for part of the rows, as once, few or many counts, or as a class when the clone is expanded.

J gene	V gene	D gene	clone size	CDR3 DNA	CDR3 protein
TRBJ1-6	TRBV5-4	NA	NA	TGTGCCAGCAGCCCCGGGGGGGGCTATAATTCACCCCTCCACTTT	CASSPGGGYNSPLHF
TRBJ2-7	TRBV12-3/TRBV12-4	NA	NA	TGTGCCAGCAGTTTCGTCCCGGGCGAGCAGTACTTC	CASSFVPGEQYF
TRBJ2-1	TRBV6-7	NA	NA	TGCCCGTGGGGGCCATCAAGCCAGTTCTTC	CPWGPSSQFF
TRBJ2-7	TRBV29-1	NA	NA	TGCAGCGCCGCAGCGATGGAATCCTACGAGCAGTACTTC	CSAAAMESYEQYF
TRBJ2-5	TRBV12-3/TRBV12-4	TRBD1	NA	TGTGCCAGCAGAAACAGGGGGCAGGAGACCCAGTACTTC	CASRNRGQETQYF
TRBJ2-5	TRBV6-8	TRBD1	NA	TGTGCCAGCAGTTACCTGACAGGGGAAGAGACCCAGTACTTC	CASSYLTGEETQYF
TRBJ2-1	TRBV7-9	TRBD2	NA	TGTGCCAGCAGCTACGGACTAGCCGGGAGTAATGAGCAGTTCTTC	CASSYGLAGSNEQFF
TRBJ1-1	TRBV5-1	NA	NA	TGCGCCAGCAGGGTGGGCACGAACACTGAAGCTTTCTTT	CASRVGTNTEAFF
TRBJ2-6	TRBV28	NA	NA	TGTGCCAGCAGCCTCCTGCCGGGACAAAACTCTGGGGCCAACGTCCTGACTTTC	CASSLLPGQNSGANVLTF
TRBJ2-7	TRBV6-5	NA	NA	TGTGCCAGCAGACCACAGGGTCGCCCCTACGAGCAGTACTTC	CASRPQGRPYEQYF
TRBJ1-2	TRBV19	TRBD1	NA	TGTGCCAGTAGGCCCGGACAGGGAAATGGCTACACCTTC	CASRPGQGNGYTF
TRBJ1-6	TRBV2	NA	NA	TGTGCCAGCAGTGAAACTCCCCCCTCACCCCTCCACTTT	CASSETPPSPLHF
TRBJ2-1	TRBV7-7	TRBD2	NA	TGTGCTAGCAGCCGTTTACCCACTAGCGGGGGGAAGAATGAGCAGTTCTTC	CASSRLPTSGGKNEQFF
TRBJ1-6	TRBV4-1	TRBD1	NA	TGCGCCAGCAGCCAAGAAGGGCAGGGGGCGGGCTCACCCCTCCACTTT	CASSQEGQGAGSPLHF
TRBJ2-2	TRBV5-1	NA	NA	TGCGCCAGCAGCTTGGGTCAGGGGTACACCGGGGAGCTGTTTTTT	CASSLGQGYTGELFF
TRBJ1-3	TRBV27	TRBD1	NA	TGTGCCAGCAAAGTACAGGGGGCTGGAAACACCATATATTTT	CASKVQGAGNTIYF
TRBJ1-1	TRBV7-9	NA	NA	TGTGCCAGCAGCCCGACACGGTCGATTGAAGCTTTCTTT	CASSPTRSIEAFF
TRBJ2-7	TRBV10-3	TRBD2	once	TGTGCCATCAGTGAGTCTAGCGGTAGCGGGGGCTACGAGCAGTACTTC	CAISESSGSGGYEQYF
TRBJ2-7	TRBV7-2	TRBD2	once	TGTGCCAGCAGCCCCCGGGGGGGAAGCGAGCAGTACTTC	CASSPRGGSEQYF
TRBJ2-5	TRBV18	NA	NA	TGTGCCAGCTCACCAGTGACAGGTCTGACCCTTCAAGAGACCCAGTACTTC	CASSPVTGLTLQETQYF
TRBJ2-1	TRBV7-8	TRBD2	NA	TGTGCCAGCAGCCCTGGGACTAGCGGGGGGGCCTATGAGCAGTTCTTC	CASSPGTSGGAYEQFF
TRBJ2-1	TRBV5-1	NA	NA	TGCGCCAGCAGCCCTAGCGAGAGCTCCTACAATGAGCAGTTCTTC	CASSPSESSYNEQFF
TRBJ2-7	TRBV3-1/TRBV3-2	TRBD2	once	TGTGCCAGCAGCGTTAGCGGGAGGTATAAACACGAGCAGTACTTC	CASSVSGRYKHEQYF
TRBJ2-1	TRBV10-3	TRBD2	NA	TGTGCCATGCGCGGGAGCGGGACTGTGCAGTTCTTC	CAMRGSGTVQFF
TRBJ2-7	TRBV2	TRBD1	NA	TGTGCCAGCTCCTGGACAGGGACGGAATCCTACGAGCAGTACTTC	CASSWTGTESYEQYF
TRBJ2-7	TRBV11-2	NA	NA	TGTGCCAGCAGCCCGAGAATGGACAGCTACGAGCAGTACTTC	CASSPRMDSYEQYF
TRBJ1-2	TRBV19	TRBD1	NA	TGTGCCACCTCCCGGACAGGATTAGAGTCCTATGGCTACACCTTC	CATSRTGLESYGYTF
TRBJ2-1	TRBV5-6	NA	NA	TGTGCCAGCAGCTTGGTAGTGAATGAGCAGTTCTTC	CASSLVVNEQFF
TRBJ1-1	TRBV28	NA	NA	TGTGCCAGCAGTTTATGGGGGGACTTCAAAAACACTGAAGCTTTCTTT	CASSLWGDFKNTEAFF
TRBJ1-6	TRBV5-1	TRBD1	NA	TGCGCCAGCAGCTTGGAGGGACAGGGCAGCCTCCACTTT	CASSLEGQGSLHF
TRBJ2-5	TRBV2	TRBD1	NA	TGTGCCAGCAGTTCACTTACAGGGGGCGGTGAGACCCAGTACTTC	CASSSLTGGGETQYF
TRBJ2-7	TRBV3-1/TRBV3-2	NA	NA	TGTGCCAGCAGCCAAAGGGTTAGCGGAGTTAGCTCCTACGAGCAGTACTTC	CASSQRVSGVSSYEQYF
TRBJ2-7	TRBV5-1	NA	NA	TGCGCCAGCAGGCGGGGAGGCGGGATATACCCCTCGGGCGAGCAGTACTTC	CASRRGGGIYPSGEQYF
TRBJ2-5	TRBV20-1	NA	NA	TGCAGTGCTAAAGCGGGAGAGACCCAGTACTTC	CSAKAGETQYF
TRBJ1-1	TRBV7-2	NA	NA	TGTGCCAGCAGCTCACAAACAGCGAACACTGAAGCTTTCTTT	CASSSQTANTEAFF
TRBJ2-1	TRBV28	NA	few	TGTGCCAGCAGTCACCCACAGAGTGAGCAGTTCTTC	CASSHPQSEQFF
TRBJ2-1	TRBV27	NA	few	TGTGCCAGCAGGAACCTGGAGGATCTTTACAATGAGCAGTTCTTC	CASRNLEDLYNEQFF
TRBJ2-5	TRBV19	TRBD2	NA	TGTGCCAGTAGTGCCCCTAGCGGGGGCAAAGAGACCCAGTACTTC	CASSAPSGGKETQYF
TRBJ2-5	TRBV19	TRBD1	NA	TGTGCCAGTAGCAGGGGGCACCAAGAGACCCAGTACTTC	CASSRGHQETQYF
TRBJ2-5	TRBV7-2	NA	NA	TGTGCCAGCAGCCCGGGGTTTTTCGGGGAGACCCAGTACTTC	CASSPGFFGETQYF
TRBJ1-2	TRBV4-1	NA	NA	TGCGCCAGCAGCCAGTATCTCGGGACAACGGAGCCTGGCACCTTC	CASSQYLGTTEPGTF
TRBJ2-2	TRBV4-2	NA	few	TGTGCCAGCAGCCAAGCGGTGCTAGCCTCCCCCGGGGAGCTGTTTTTT	CASSQAVLASPGELFF
TRBJ1-5	TRBV28	TRBD1	NA	TGTGCCAGCGGGCTCAACCGGGACAGGGCTCATTTT	CASGLNRDRAHF
TRBJ2-1	TRBV28	TRBD2	NA	TGTGCCAGCAGCTACAGTAGCGGGAACACTTACAATGAGCAGTTCTTC	CASSYSSGNTYNEQFF
TRBJ2-7	TRBV19	TRBD2	NA	TGTGCCAGTAGGCCCGGGGGGTCAGCGGGGTCTGGGGAGCAGTACTTC	CASRPGGSAGSGEQYF
TRBJ2-7	TRBV6-6	NA	NA	TGTGCCAGCAGTTACTCTGACATCGTTGGGCAGTACTTC	CASSYSDIVGQYF
TRBJ1-2	TRBV5-6	NA	NA	TGTGCCAGCAGCTTGGAAGACATAGGAGGCTATGGCTACACCTTC	CASSLEDIGGYGYTF
TRBJ2-7	TRBV5-4	TRBD1	few	TGTGCCGGAAGAAACAGGGGTACCTACGAGCAGTACTTC	CAGRNRGTYEQYF